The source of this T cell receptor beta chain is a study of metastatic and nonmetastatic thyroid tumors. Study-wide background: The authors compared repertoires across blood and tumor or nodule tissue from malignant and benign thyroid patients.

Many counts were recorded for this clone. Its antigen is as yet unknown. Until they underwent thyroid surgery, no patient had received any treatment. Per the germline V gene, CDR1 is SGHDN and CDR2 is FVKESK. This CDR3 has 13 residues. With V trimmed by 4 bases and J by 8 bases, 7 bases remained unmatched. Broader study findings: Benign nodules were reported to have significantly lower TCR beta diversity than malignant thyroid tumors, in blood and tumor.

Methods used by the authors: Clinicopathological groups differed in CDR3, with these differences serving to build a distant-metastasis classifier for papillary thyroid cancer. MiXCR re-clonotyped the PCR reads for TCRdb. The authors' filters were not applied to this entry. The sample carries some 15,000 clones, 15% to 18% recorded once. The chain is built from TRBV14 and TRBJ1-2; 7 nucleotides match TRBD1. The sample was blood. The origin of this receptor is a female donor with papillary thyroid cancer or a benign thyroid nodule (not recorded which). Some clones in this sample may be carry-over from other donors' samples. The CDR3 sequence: CASSLRQGWGYTF. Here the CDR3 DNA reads TGTGCCAGCAGCCTTCGACAGGGTTGGGGCTACACCTTC.